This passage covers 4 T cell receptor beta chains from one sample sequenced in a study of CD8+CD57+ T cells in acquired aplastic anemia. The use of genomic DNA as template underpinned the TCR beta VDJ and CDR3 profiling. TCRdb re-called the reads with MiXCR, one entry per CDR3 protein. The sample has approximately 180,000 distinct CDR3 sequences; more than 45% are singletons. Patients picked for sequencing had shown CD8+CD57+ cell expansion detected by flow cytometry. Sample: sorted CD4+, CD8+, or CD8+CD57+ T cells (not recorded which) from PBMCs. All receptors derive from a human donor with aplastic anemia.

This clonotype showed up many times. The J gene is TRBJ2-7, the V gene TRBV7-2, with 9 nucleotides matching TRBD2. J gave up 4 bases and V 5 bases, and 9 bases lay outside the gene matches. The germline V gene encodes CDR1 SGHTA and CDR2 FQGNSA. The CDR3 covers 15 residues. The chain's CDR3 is CASSRPAGGQYEQYF. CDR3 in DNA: TGTGCCAGCAGCCGTCCCGCGGGGGGGCAATACGAGCAGTACTTC.

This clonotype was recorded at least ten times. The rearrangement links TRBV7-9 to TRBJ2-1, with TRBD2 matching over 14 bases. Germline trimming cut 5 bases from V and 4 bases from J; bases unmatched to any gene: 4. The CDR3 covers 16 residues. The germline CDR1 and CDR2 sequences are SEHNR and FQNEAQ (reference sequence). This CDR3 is CASSRLAGGIYNEQFF. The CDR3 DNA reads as TGTGCCAGCAGCAGACTAGCGGGGGGGATATACAATGAGCAGTTCTTC.

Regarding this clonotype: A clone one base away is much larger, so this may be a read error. The CDR3 loop reads CASSHRGRSTGGYTF. For the CDR3, the DNA is TGTGCCAGCAGTCACCGGGGCAGATCGACGGGAGGCTACACCTTC. The chain carries TRBV6-2 or TRBV6-3 and TRBJ1-2, with D perhaps matching TRBD1 (5 bases). V dropped 5 bases and J dropped 8 bases, with 21 bases sitting between them. The CDR3 length is 15 residues. Looked up from germline, CDR1 is MNHEY and CDR2 is SVGEGT.

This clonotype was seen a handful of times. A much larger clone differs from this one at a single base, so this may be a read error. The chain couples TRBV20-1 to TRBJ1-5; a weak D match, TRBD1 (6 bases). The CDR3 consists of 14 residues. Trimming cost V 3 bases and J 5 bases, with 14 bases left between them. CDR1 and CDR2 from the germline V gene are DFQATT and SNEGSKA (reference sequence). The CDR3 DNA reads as TGCAGTGCTAGGGTTCTGGGGGCTGATCAGCCCCAGCATTTT. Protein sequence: CSARVLGADQPQHF.